This entry is about one T cell receptor (beta chain). Its recognized antigen is unknown. These data come from a study of T cell clusters in autoimmune cytopenias (dated by TCRdb to about 2019). Regarding the study in general: A median TRB sequencing depth of about 50,000 reads per sample was reached, and a median of approximately 2,400 distinct TRB clonotypes per sample was obtained. The goal of the study was to find out whether patients with autoimmune cytopenia have a disease-specific immune repertoire signature that could be used as a blood-based biomarker. Peripheral blood TRB and IGH repertoires were sequenced in autoimmune cytopenia patients at active disease and during treatment follow-up, alongside healthy, CLL and autoimmune hepatitis controls.

Study-wide findings and limitations: Healthy donors showed roughly 2.8-fold more exclusive TRB clusters than active autoimmune hepatitis patients, consistent with an autoimmunity-wide signature. The cluster-lack signature was not seen for secondary cytopenia versus CLL, apparently masked by the dominant lymphoma-associated repertoire. The T cell clusters were defined only in silico, and the functional role of the clusters was left to be validated experimentally. A lack of physiological T cell clusters in primary autoimmune cytopenia patients was suggested by GLIPH, as 51 clusters were found to be exclusive to healthy donors versus roughly 16 exclusive to patients. TRB repertoire shifts, with less even repertoires observed in secondary cytopenia and CLL, were mostly attributed to lymphoma bias rather than autoimmunity.

TRB rearrangements were amplified by multiplex PCR following a touch-down protocol, with the TRB-A and TRB-B primer pools mixed in one tube. Two consecutive PCR reactions with Phusion HS II polymerase added Illumina adapters and sample indices to the amplicons. The amplicons were purified from gel with the NucleoSpin Gel and PCR Clean-up kit, after which the amplicons were quantified by Qubit and checked for quality on an Agilent 2100 Bioanalyzer. Sequencing of the libraries was done on an Illumina MiSeq with paired-end, single-indexed, 600-cycle runs. For the original study's pipeline: Alignment and assembly of TRB reads were performed with MiXCR version 2.1.12 and the default MiXCR reference library. A clone was defined by each unique CDR3 nucleotide sequence, and the analysis included only productive sequences supported by at least two reads. To assess repertoire diversity, an R script computed alpha-parameterized diversity profiles (alpha 0 to 5), which included the Shannon (alpha 1) and Simpson (alpha 2) indices. Combinatorial TRB VJ usage was calculated with the tcR package and was compared between cohorts by principal component analysis performed with ade4. Using GLIPH, TCRbeta CDR3s were clustered on pairs of cohorts matched for age and read depth, and a Wilcoxon test was used to compare cluster frequencies. TCRdb reprocessed the public reads and reports one entry per CDR3 protein sequence, without DNA. TCRdb, rather than the study authors, made the V and J calls. The table for this sample records about 15,000 distinct CDR3 sequences. The ten largest clones add up to 2.2% of the sample.

CDR1 and CDR2 (LNHNV, YYDKDF) derive from the germline V gene (reference sequence). The CDR3 covers 12 residues, taking in both the cysteine and the phenylalanine. No nucleotide data were recorded. Per sample, around 230 ng of peripheral blood genomic DNA, 35,000 to 40,000 genome equivalents, was used for TRB amplification. Sequenced sample: peripheral blood. This receptor was obtained from a human donor with an autoimmune cytopenia or autoimmune hepatitis (not recorded which). The V and J genes are TRBV15 and TRBJ2-7. The CDR3 region: CATSRANYEQYF.